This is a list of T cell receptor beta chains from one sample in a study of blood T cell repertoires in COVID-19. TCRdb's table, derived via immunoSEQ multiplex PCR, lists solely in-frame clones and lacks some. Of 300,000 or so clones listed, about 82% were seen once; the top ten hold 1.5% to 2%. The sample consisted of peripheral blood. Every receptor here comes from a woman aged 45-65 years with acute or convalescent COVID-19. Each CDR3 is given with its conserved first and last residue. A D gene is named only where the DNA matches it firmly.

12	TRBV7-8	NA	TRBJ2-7	CASSRYRESEYF
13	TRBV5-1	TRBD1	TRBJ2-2	CASSSGQAGELFF
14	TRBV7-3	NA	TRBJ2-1	CASSLTQHLNEQFF
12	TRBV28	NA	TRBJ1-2	CVSSSQGDGYTF
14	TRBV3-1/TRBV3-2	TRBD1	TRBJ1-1	CASSQGQGGSEAFF
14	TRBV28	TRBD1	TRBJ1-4	CASSLTGDWEKLFF
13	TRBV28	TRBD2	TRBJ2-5	CASSLGRAETQYF
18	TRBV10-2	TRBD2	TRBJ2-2	CASSEWRLAGVKTGELFF
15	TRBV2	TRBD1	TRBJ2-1	CASRWDSGGANEQFF
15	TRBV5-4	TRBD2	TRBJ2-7	CASSWGLAGSYEQYF
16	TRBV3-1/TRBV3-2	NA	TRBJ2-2	CASSQGGRSRTGELFF
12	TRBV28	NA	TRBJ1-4	CASSSSSEKLFF
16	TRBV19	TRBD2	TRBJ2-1	CASSTEGLAKRDEQFF
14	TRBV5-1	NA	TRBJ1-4	CASSSQATNEKLFF
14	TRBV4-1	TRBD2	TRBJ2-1	CASSLAGGVNEQFF
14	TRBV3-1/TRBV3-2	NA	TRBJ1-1	CASSQSWPNTEAFF
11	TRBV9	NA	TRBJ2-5	CASSKGETQYF
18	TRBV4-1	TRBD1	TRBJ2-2	CASSQDPIAGGLSGELFF
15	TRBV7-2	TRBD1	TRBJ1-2	CASSPSGQGAYGYTF
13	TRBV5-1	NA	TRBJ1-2	CASSLNGNYGYTF
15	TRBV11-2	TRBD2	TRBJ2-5	CASSVGTSGQETQYF
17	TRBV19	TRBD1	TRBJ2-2	CASSMIGRGPNTGELFF
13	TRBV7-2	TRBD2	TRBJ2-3	CASSQGGRDTQYF
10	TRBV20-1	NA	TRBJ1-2	CSARDGGYTF
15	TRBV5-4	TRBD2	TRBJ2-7	CASSLAIAGAYEQYF
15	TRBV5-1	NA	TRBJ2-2	CASSLQGRNTGELFF
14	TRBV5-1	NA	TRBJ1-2	CASSSETGRYGYTF
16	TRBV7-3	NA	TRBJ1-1	CASSLSTGTLITEAFF
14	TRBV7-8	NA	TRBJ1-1	CASSLRSANTEAFF
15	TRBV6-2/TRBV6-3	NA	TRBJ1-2	CASSYSLGANYGYTF
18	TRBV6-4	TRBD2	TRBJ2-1	CASSAGLAGGPSGNEQFF
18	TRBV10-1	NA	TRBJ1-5	CASRVGGGGFTSDQPQHF
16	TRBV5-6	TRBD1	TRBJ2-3	CASSFPQGVGTDTQYF
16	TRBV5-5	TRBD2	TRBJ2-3	CASSWTSGSSTDTQYF
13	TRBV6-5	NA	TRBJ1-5	CASSATGIQPQHF
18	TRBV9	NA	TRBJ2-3	CASSVTHGLPPSTDTQYF
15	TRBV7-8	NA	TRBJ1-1	CASSPWTVGGTEAFF
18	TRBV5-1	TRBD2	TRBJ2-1	CASSLASQLAGGKREQFF
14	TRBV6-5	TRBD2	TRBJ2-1	CASILAGVRNEQFF
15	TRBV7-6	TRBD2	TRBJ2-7	CASRREAGLNYEQYF
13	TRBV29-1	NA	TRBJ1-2	CSAEVQGHYGYTF
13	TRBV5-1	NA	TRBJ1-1	CASSLAGNTEAFF
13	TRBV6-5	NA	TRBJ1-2	CASSYTGTYGYTF
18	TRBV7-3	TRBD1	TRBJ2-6	CASSPIRDRVSGANVLTF
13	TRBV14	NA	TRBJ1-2	CASSQGGRASYTF
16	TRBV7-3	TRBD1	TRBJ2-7	CASSTTGQGSDYEQYF
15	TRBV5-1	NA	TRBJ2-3	CASSFQGPFADTQYF
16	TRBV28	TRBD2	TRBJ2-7	CASSSTSGASFYEQYF
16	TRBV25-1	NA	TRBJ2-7	CASSEFEGGQPYEQYF
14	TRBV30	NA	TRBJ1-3	CAWGGGGSGNTIYF